This T cell receptor (beta chain) was sequenced for a study of radiation and T cells in renal cell carcinoma. This CDR3 has 14 residues. Germline CDR1 reads PRHDT; CDR2 reads FYEKMQ (reference sequence). Trimming cost V 5 bases and J 5 bases; bases outside gene matches: 6. Time point indicated: baseline pretreatment blood. Treatment specified: 15 Gy SBRT to primary tumor, nephrectomy 4 weeks later. After SBRT, blood was collected at 2 and 4 weeks, plus baseline. The tumor was a clear cell renal cell carcinoma. The protocol was immunoSEQ multiplex PCR, while the TCRdb copy is restricted to in-frame clones and leaves out a portion. In the table there are about 59,000 clones, approximately 80% of which are singletons.

The specimen comprised blood, sampled from a patient whose treatment included radiotherapy and nephrectomy. This receptor was taken from a man in his fifties or sixties with renal cell carcinoma. This chain uses TRBV13 with TRBJ2-3, with 8 positions matching TRBD2. The CDR3 region has the DNA TGTGCCAGCAGCCGCCCGGGGGGGTTAGATACGCAGTATTTT. As protein: CASSRPGGLDTQYF.